Each of the 6 T cell receptor beta chains below was sequenced from the same sample in a study of CD8 T cells in ankylosing spondylitis (dated by TCRdb to the late 2010s). General conclusions and limits of the study: A TCR beta motif made up of several highly homologous amino acid variants appeared to be characteristic of blood from ankylosing spondylitis patients.

The method behind the library was 5' RACE. Sequencing took place on an Illumina HiSeq 2500. The public reads were run again by TCRdb, first through fastp at Q25 and then through MiXCR, and only productive beta chains were kept. Entries that share a CDR3 protein sequence are merged under the most common genes and DNA. This sample is represented by fewer than 550,000 distinct CDR3 sequences; about 5.2% of them were singletons. Of the sample, under 4.5% is held by the ten largest clones. For these TCRs, the target antigens are not known. The sample taken for sequencing was blood, either unsorted or a sorted T cell fraction (not recorded which). The receptors derive from a male donor with ankylosing spondylitis.

This clonotype was detected ten times or more. J is TRBJ1-1 and V is TRBV7-9; D gene unclear. V dropped 8 bases and J dropped 1 base, with 14 bases sitting between them. The CDR3 is 14 residues long. Per germline, CDR1 SEHNR and CDR2 FQNEAQ (reference sequence). CDR3 DNA sequence: TGTGCCAGCCGCGCCTTGGGGAGGAACACTGAAGCTTTCTTT. Translated: CASRALGRNTEAFF.

This clonotype was seen many times. This chain connects TRBV12-3 or TRBV12-4 to TRBJ1-4, with no clear D. CDR3 length: 16 amino acids. The V end lost 5 bases, the J end lost 2 bases, and 15 bases lay between the germline ends. The CDR3 sequence: CASSPRERGTNEKLFF. The CDR3 DNA reads TGTGCCAGCAGTCCCCGGGAGCGCGGGACTAATGAAAAACTGTTTTTT.

This clonotype was seen more than once but under ten times. This may come from a read error, since a much larger clone is one base off. Because the CDR3's place on the DNA is in doubt, the DNA is left out and the CDR3 is given as listed by TCRdb. CDR3 loop: CASSWGQGSASF. The chain carries TRBV6-2 or TRBV6-3 and TRBJ1-1; TRBD1 is the table's D call, not checked against the DNA. 12 amino acids form the CDR3, both terminal residues included. The germline CDR1 and CDR2 sequences are MNHEY and SVGEGT.

With regard to this clonotype: Just one base apart from a much larger clone, this may be a read error. The V call is TRBV4-2, the J call TRBJ2-6; D possibly corresponds to TRBD1 (5 bases). The CDR3 has 17 residues. Germline V gene data show CDR1 as LGHNA and CDR2 as YNFKEQ. CDR3: CASSPLVPSSGANALTF. CDR3 bases: TGTGCCAGCAGCCCCCTGGTCCCGAGCTCTGGGGCCAACGCCCTGACTTTC.

This clonotype was counted ten times or more. The chain is built from TRBV6-1 and TRBJ2-7; no clear D. Germline V CDR1 and CDR2: MNHNS, SASEGT. The CDR3 is 13 amino acids. Trimming shortened V by 9 bases and J by 0 bases, and 12 bases separated the two germline ends. The DNA for the CDR3 is TGTGCCAGTAGAAACCGGGTCTCCTACGAGCAGTACTTC. Translating it yields CASRNRVSYEQYF.

In this sample, this clonotype turned up many times. The chain couples TRBV5-1 to TRBJ2-2, with TRBD2 matching over 9 bases. V was clipped by 5 bases and J by 0 bases; unmatched bases: 11. Germline CDR1 reads SGHRS; CDR2 reads YFSETQ. The CDR3 runs 18 residues. CDR3 nucleotide sequence: TGCGCCAGCAGGGGGACTAGCCTACTTCTATCGAACACCGGGGAGCTGTTTTTT. It encodes CASRGTSLLLSNTGELFF.